This record concerns one TCR beta chain sequence. This sample is part of a study of regulatory T cells in long-lasting Graves disease. Study as a whole: Antithyroid drug intake by newly diagnosed Graves' patients had lasted under 3 months.

Arm-PCR of CDR3 regions and iRepertoire HTBI primers were used to build TCR beta libraries. Each CDR3 protein is one row after TCRdb ran MiXCR on the multiplex PCR reads. The sample records hundreds of thousands of distinct CDR3 sequences, roughly a sixth being singletons. Documented time point: newly diagnosed GD, antithyroid drugs for less than 3 months. Generation of the TCR library employed RNA extracted from PBMCs. This CDR3 has 16 amino acids. After removal of 5 bases from V and 0 bases from J, the junction contained 6 bases not matched to a gene. Germline V gene data show CDR1 as SGHTA and CDR2 as FQGNSA.

The material was peripheral blood mononuclear cells (PBMCs), obtained at new diagnosis, from a patient treated with antithyroid drugs. The sequence was collected from a female donor with Graves disease. The chain carries TRBV7-2 and TRBJ1-3, with TRBD1 matching 8 bases. CDR3 sequence reads: CASSQTGTGSGNTIYF. DNA of the CDR3: TGTGCCAGCAGCCAAACAGGGACAGGCTCTGGAAACACCATATATTTT.